This T cell receptor (beta chain) was sequenced for a study of OX40 agonist ivuxolimab in advanced cancers. As for the study in general: Patients undergoing dose escalation presented with hepatocellular carcinoma, melanoma, renal cell or head and neck cancer. Checkpoint inhibitors had been given previously to around 38% of patients.

Clones were sequenced by immunoSEQ multiplex PCR, and TCRdb holds only the in-frame ones, with some missing. Altogether about 44,000 clones are present, approximately 80% being singletons, with the ten largest covering under 11%. The germline V gene has CDR1 MNHNY and CDR2 SVGAGI (reference sequence). CDR3 length equals 13 residues. V was cut by 4 bases and J by 3 bases, with 9 bases left in between. Details on this clone: As yet, its antigen is unknown.

The study's findings and limits: The study found among the lowest clonal expansion in partial responders at 0.1-3.0 mg/kg.

V is TRBV6-6 and J is TRBJ1-1; no definite D call. The specimen was CD4+ or CD8+ T cells sorted from blood, collected in a trial of the OX40 agonist ivuxolimab. The source is an adult with an advanced solid tumor such as melanoma, head and neck, liver or kidney cancer. This CDR3 is CASSSYRDTEAFF. Written as DNA, the CDR3 is TGTGCCAGCAGTTCCTACAGAGACACTGAAGCTTTCTTT.